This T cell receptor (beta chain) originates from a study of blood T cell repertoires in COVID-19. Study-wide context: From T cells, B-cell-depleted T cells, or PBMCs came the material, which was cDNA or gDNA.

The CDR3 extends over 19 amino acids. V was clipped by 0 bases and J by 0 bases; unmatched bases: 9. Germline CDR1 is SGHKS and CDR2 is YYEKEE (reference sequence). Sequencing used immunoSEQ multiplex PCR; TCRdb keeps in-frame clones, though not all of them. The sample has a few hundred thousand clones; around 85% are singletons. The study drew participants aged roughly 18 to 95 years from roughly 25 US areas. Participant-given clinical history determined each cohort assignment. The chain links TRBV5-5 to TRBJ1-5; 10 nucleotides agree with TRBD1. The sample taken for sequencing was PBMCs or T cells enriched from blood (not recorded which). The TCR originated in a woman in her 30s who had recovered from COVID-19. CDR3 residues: CASSLDSRGQGFSNQPQHF. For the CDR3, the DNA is TGTGCCAGCAGCTTGGATTCTCGGGGACAGGGGTTTAGCAATCAGCCCCAGCATTTT.